This T cell receptor beta chain was sequenced for a study of technical replicates of blood from a handful of donors. Germline-derived CDR1 and CDR2 are MDHEN and SYDVKM. V lost 5 bases and J lost 1, with 7 bases in between. The CDR3 runs to 13 residues. Data came from immunoSEQ multiplex PCR; TCRdb stores just in-frame clones and leaves some out. The data hold 85,000 or so clones, with approximately 95% observed a single time. The clonotype was recovered from a human donor in good health. The genes are TRBV28 and TRBJ2-3; the D gene is possibly TRBD2 (6 bases). Sequenced: T cells isolated from PBMCs. CDR3 region: CASSGEGTDTQYF. Written as DNA, the CDR3 is TGTGCCAGCAGTGGGGAGGGCACAGATACGCAGTATTTT.